The rows below give T cell receptor beta chains drawn from one sample of a study of control samples from healthy donors and cancer patients. Clones were read by immunoSEQ multiplex PCR, and TCRdb kept only the in-frame ones, dropping some. The sample contains a few hundred thousand clones, over 75% of which appear only once. Sequenced material: PBMCs. The receptor source for this set is a man between 40 and 49 years old with head and neck cancer. Each CDR3 is given with its conserved first and last residue. D genes are given only for firm matches. Rows may omit the clone size; those that give it use once, few, many or a size class.

J	size	D	V	CDR3	DNA
TRBJ2-1	NA	TRBD2	TRBV19	CASSPMGLGIKNEQFF	TGTGCCAGTAGCCCCATGGGACTAGGTATCAAAAATGAGCAGTTCTTC
TRBJ1-6	NA	NA	TRBV9	CASSVEDAGENSPLHF	TGTGCCAGCAGCGTAGAGGACGCGGGGGAGAATTCACCCCTCCACTTT
TRBJ2-2	once	TRBD1	TRBV5-1	CASSAGQGLSGTGELFF	TGCGCCAGCAGCGCCGGACAGGGGTTAAGCGGCACCGGGGAGCTGTTTTTT
TRBJ2-3	few	TRBD1	TRBV6-6	CASSYTTGGGADTQYF	TGTGCCAGCAGTTACACGACAGGGGGCGGCGCAGATACGCAGTATTTT
TRBJ1-1	NA	NA	TRBV7-3	CASSSGVTGGEAFF	TGTGCCAGCAGCTCGGGAGTGACAGGCGGTGAAGCTTTCTTT
TRBJ2-7	NA	NA	TRBV28	CASSLQGTYEQYF	TGTGCCAGCAGTTTGCAGGGCACCTACGAGCAGTACTTC
TRBJ1-5	NA	NA	TRBV3-1/TRBV3-2	CASSRGRIANQPQHF	TGTGCCAGCAGCCGTGGCAGAATAGCGAATCAGCCCCAGCATTTT
TRBJ2-1	NA	TRBD2	TRBV11-2	CASSLVSGRANNEQFF	TGTGCCAGCAGCTTAGTAAGCGGGAGGGCTAACAATGAGCAGTTCTTC
TRBJ1-1	NA	TRBD1	TRBV19	CASSPSGQGTEAFF	TGTGCCAGTAGCCCTTCGGGACAGGGCACTGAAGCTTTCTTT
TRBJ2-3	NA	NA	TRBV5-1	CASSGTGHTSTDTQYF	TGCGCCAGCAGCGGGACGGGACACACTAGCACAGATACGCAGTATTTT
TRBJ1-2	NA	TRBD1	TRBV7-3	CASSPGTGGGYGYTF	TGTGCCAGCAGCCCCGGGACAGGGGGCGGCTATGGCTACACCTTC
TRBJ2-7	NA	TRBD1	TRBV5-1	CASSLSGGTYEQYF	TGCGCCAGCAGCTTGTCAGGGGGTACCTACGAGCAGTACTTC
TRBJ1-2	NA	NA	TRBV7-9	CASSRESRGSYGYTF	TGTGCCAGCAGTAGGGAAAGTAGGGGTTCCTATGGCTACACCTTC
TRBJ1-1	NA	NA	TRBV28	CASSYPTGQNTEAFF	TGTGCCAGCAGTTATCCGACAGGACAGAACACTGAAGCTTTCTTT
TRBJ2-7	once	TRBD1	TRBV5-1	CASSSERTGRLSYEQYF	TGCGCCAGCAGCTCAGAACGGACAGGGAGATTATCCTACGAGCAGTACTTC
TRBJ1-4	NA	NA	TRBV9	CASSVTASTNEKLFF	TGTGCCAGCAGCGTAACCGCCTCGACTAATGAAAAACTGTTTTTT
TRBJ2-3	once	NA	TRBV28	CASRILSDTQYF	TGTGCCAGCAGAATACTTTCAGATACGCAGTATTTT
TRBJ2-4	once	NA	TRBV30	CAWSVSGDIQYF	TGTGCCTGGAGTGTCTCCGGGGACATTCAGTACTTC
TRBJ1-5	NA	TRBD1	TRBV19	CASSGWTGGNQPQHF	TGTGCCAGTAGTGGATGGACAGGGGGCAATCAGCCCCAGCATTTT
TRBJ1-3	NA	NA	TRBV7-2	CASSLRLGSGNTIYF	TGTGCCAGCAGCTTACGACTGGGCTCTGGAAACACCATATATTTT
TRBJ2-2	NA	NA	TRBV11-2	CASSPDRNTGELFF	TGTGCCAGCAGCCCCGACAGGAACACCGGGGAGCTGTTTTTT
TRBJ1-1	NA	NA	TRBV7-7	CASSQDGNTEAFF	TGTGCTAGCAGCCAAGACGGGAACACTGAAGCTTTCTTT
TRBJ2-7	NA	TRBD1	TRBV27	CASSRGRGRDEQYF	TGTGCCAGCAGTCGCGGCAGGGGGCGCGACGAGCAGTACTTC
TRBJ1-3	few	NA	TRBV28	CASSPSTMAGNTIYF	TGTGCCAGCAGTCCTTCGACCATGGCTGGAAACACCATATATTTT
TRBJ2-2	NA	NA	TRBV7-9	CASSLGGSGTGELFF	TGTGCCAGCAGCTTAGGGGGAAGCGGGACCGGGGAGCTGTTTTTT
TRBJ1-2	NA	TRBD1	TRBV30	CAWTRNRGANYGYTF	TGTGCCTGGACCCGTAACAGGGGAGCTAACTATGGCTACACCTTC
TRBJ2-7	few	NA	TRBV4-1	CASSQDRGLLEQYF	TGCGCCAGCAGCCAAGATCGAGGACTCCTAGAGCAGTACTTC
TRBJ2-7	NA	TRBD1	TRBV2	CARSTGDEQYF	TGTGCCAGGTCGACAGGGGATGAGCAGTACTTC
TRBJ2-3	few	NA	TRBV18	CASSPVEDTQYF	TGTGCCAGCTCACCAGTAGAGGATACGCAGTATTTT
TRBJ1-1	NA	NA	TRBV4-2	CASSPKVGHGQGTEAFF	TGTGCCAGCAGCCCCAAGGTGGGACACGGGCAGGGCACTGAAGCTTTCTTT